The 21 T cell receptor beta chains reported below all come from one sample, sequenced in a study of shared clonotypes between healthy human individuals (TCRdb year 2020). Libraries came from the immunoSEQ multiplex PCR assay. TCRdb retrieved this table from immuneACCESS and kept in-frame rearrangements only. Not all clones are present; in checked studies, unresolved V genes account for under half, and no reason is known for the remainder. The sample yields millions of clones; approximately 94% were counted once. The ten top clones hold 1.5% to 2% of the sample. CD8 naive samples consisted of CD45RO-negative cells that were positively selected for CCR7, yielding a CD45RA+CCR7+ population without TemRA cells. Sample: naive CD8+ T cells from PBMCs. According to the study, the label for this sample's cell subset or site signals: CD45RA+CCR7+. All receptors come from a man between 18 and 35 years old in good health. Some clones in this sample may be carry-over from other donors' samples.

This sequence joins TRBV5-6 and TRBJ2-1; D unclear. CDR1 is SGHDT and CDR2 is YYEEEE in the germline V gene. The ends were cut back, 2 bases at V and 4 bases at J, with 13 bases in the middle. The CDR3 spans 15 residues. The CDR3 DNA follows: TGTGCCAGCAGCTTTGAGACGGTGCCATACAATGAGCAGTTCTTC. Protein: CASSFETVPYNEQFF.

The chain employs TRBV14 and TRBJ2-5; TRBD2 agrees at 7 bases. V was pared by 4 bases and J by 5 bases, with 10 bases of the junction left unmatched. This CDR3 contains 15 residues. The germline CDR1 and CDR2 sequences are SGHDN and FVKESK. CDR3 DNA: TGTGCCAGCAGCCGAAGAGGGGCAGCGGGGGAGACCCAGTACTTC. It specifies CASSRRGAAGETQYF.

This chain links TRBV13 with TRBJ1-3; TRBD1 matches 7 bases. From germline, CDR1 is PRHDT and CDR2 FYEKMQ (reference sequence). Trimming removed 5 bases from V and 2 bases from J; junction bases left unmatched: 12. This CDR3 region has 17 residues. The CDR3 DNA sequence: TGTGCCAGCAGCGCCCTCTACGACAGGGAGGCTGGAAACACCATATATTTT. Residues: CASSALYDREAGNTIYF.

This clone was seen just once. The J gene is TRBJ1-4, the V gene TRBV9, with TRBD1 identical over 7 bases. The length of the CDR3 is 14 residues. Germline V gene sequence: CDR1 SGDLS, CDR2 YYNGEE. V lost 0 bases to trimming and J lost 7 bases; unmatched junction nucleotides: 3. The CDR3 nucleotides read TGTGCCAGCAGCGTAGCAGGGGGGCCTGAAAAACTGTTTTTT. Protein sequence: CASSVAGGPEKLFF.

The chain links TRBV4-2 to TRBJ2-1, with 14 bases aligning to TRBD2. Per germline, CDR1 LGHNA and CDR2 YNFKEQ. This CDR3 has 18 amino acids. J gave up 2 bases and V 3 bases, and 6 bases lay outside the gene matches. The CDR3 sequence is CASSQGLAGESAYNEQFF. The CDR3 DNA reads TGTGCCAGCAGCCAGGGACTAGCGGGAGAGTCCGCCTACAATGAGCAGTTCTTC.

The gene calls are TRBV2 and TRBJ1-5; a weak D match, TRBD1 (5 bases). Germline CDR1 is SNHLY and CDR2 is FYNNEI. This CDR3 is built from 16 residues. Trimming removed 4 bases at V and 6 bases at J, with 19 bases between. The CDR3 DNA follows: TGTGCCAGCAGTGGCGGAAGGGGATTTAAGGGTCAGCCCCAGCATTTT. Translating it yields CASSGGRGFKGQPQHF.

V and J are TRBV10-3 and TRBJ2-7; D is possibly TRBD2 (6 bases). The CDR3 length is 15 residues. Deletions cut 10 bases from V and 0 bases from J, with 19 bases between. Germline V gene lookup returns CDR1 ENHRY and CDR2 SYGVKD. The CDR3 DNA reads as TGTGCCACACTAGCTAGGACCCCCACCTCCTACGAGCAGTACTTC. Protein product: CATLARTPTSYEQYF.

The CDR3 DNA reads as TGTGCCATCACTCCCGGAGAGGGACCGTCTGAAGCTTTCTTT. As protein: CAITPGEGPSEAFF. The chain uses TRBV10-3 and TRBJ1-1, with D perhaps TRBD1 (5 bases). V was shortened by 7 bases and J by 6 bases, with 18 bases between the two germline ends. Germline V CDR1 and CDR2: ENHRY, SYGVKD. The CDR3 runs to 14 residues.

The chain carries TRBV7-9 and TRBJ2-2; TRBD2 is a possible D gene (5 bases). Germline CDR1 reads SEHNR; CDR2 reads FQNEAQ (reference sequence). The CDR3 is made up of 13 amino acids. With 3 bases removed from V and 7 bases from J, the gap between germline ends came to 9 bases. This CDR3 reads CASSFSEGGELFF. In DNA form, the CDR3 reads TGTGCCAGCAGCTTCTCAGAGGGCGGGGAGCTGTTTTTT. The entire variable domain, with the rest obtained from reference TRBV7-9 and TRBJ2-2, is as follows: DTGVSQNPRHKITKRGQNVTFRCDPISEHNRLYWYRQTLGQGPEFLTYFQNEAQLEKSRLLSDRFSAERPKGSFSTLEIQRTEQGDSAMYLCASSFSEGGELFFGEGSRLTVL.

This chain connects TRBV29-1 to TRBJ1-1; D uncertain. The CDR3 is 12 amino acids. V lost 2 bases, J lost 4 bases, and 8 bases lay in between. Germline V gene sequence: CDR1 SQVTM, CDR2 ANQGSEA. CDR3 nucleotide sequence: TGCAGCGTTGAATTACCGGGCACTGAAGCTTTCTTT. Protein: CSVELPGTEAFF.

A remark on this clone: This CDR3 is also generated by other DNA sequences in the sample. The V gene is TRBV9, the J gene TRBJ1-1; no clear D. Germline CDR1 and CDR2: SGDLS and YYNGEE. The CDR3 is made up of 13 amino acids. The V end lost 0 bases, the J end lost 3 bases, and 6 bases lay between the germline ends. CDR3 nucleotides: TGTGCCAGCAGCGTAGATGGCGACACTGAAGCTTTCTTT. Translated: CASSVDGDTEAFF.

The genes are TRBV2 and TRBJ2-2, with TRBD2 identical over 10 bases. Germline V gene lookup returns CDR1 SNHLY and CDR2 FYNNEI. This CDR3 is built from 20 residues. V lost 1 base, J lost 2 bases, and 13 bases stayed unmatched. The CDR3 loop reads CASSEGASGSVGGNTGELFF. The CDR3, as DNA: TGTGCCAGCAGTGAAGGGGCTAGCGGGAGCGTAGGGGGAAACACCGGGGAGCTGTTTTTT.

This clone is a singleton in its sample. The chain uses TRBV29-1 and TRBJ1-1, with D perhaps matching TRBD1 (6 bases). The CDR3 length is 14 residues. V lost 6 bases, J lost 1 base, and 15 bases lay in between. CDR1 and CDR2 from the germline V gene are SQVTM and ANQGSEA. This CDR3 reads CSVKLRGENTEAFF. In nucleotides, the CDR3 is TGCAGCGTCAAACTCAGGGGTGAGAACACTGAAGCTTTCTTT.

The chain employs TRBV7-9 and TRBJ2-7; D is perhaps TRBD2 (5 bases). Germline lookup yields CDR1 SEHNR and CDR2 FQNEAQ (reference sequence). With 1 base removed from V and 6 bases from J, the gap between germline ends came to 16 bases. There are 15 residues in the CDR3. CDR3 region: CASSLGPGSLVEQYF. Here the CDR3 DNA reads TGTGCCAGCAGCTTAGGCCCGGGGTCTCTCGTCGAGCAGTACTTC.

V gene TRBV19 combines with J gene TRBJ2-7; TRBD2 agrees at 14 bases. This CDR3 has 16 amino acids. Germline assignment: CDR1 LNHDA and CDR2 SQIVND (reference sequence). The V and J ends lost 0 bases and 3 bases, in that order; junction bases with no gene match: 1. The CDR3 spells CASSIEGLAGVYEQYF. CDR3 nucleotide sequence: TGTGCCAGTAGTATAGAGGGACTAGCGGGAGTCTACGAGCAGTACTTC.

The CDR3 here is CASRGQGYYEQYF. In DNA form, the CDR3 reads TGTGCCAGCAGGGGACAGGGGTACTACGAGCAGTACTTC. The rearrangement uses TRBV19 and TRBJ2-7, with 10 bases identical to TRBD1. V lost 9 bases, J lost 3 bases, and 5 bases stayed unmatched. The CDR3 sequence is 13 residues long. The V gene's germline CDR1 is LNHDA and CDR2 SQIVND (reference sequence).

The rearrangement links TRBV13 to TRBJ2-3; D may correspond to TRBD1 or TRBD2 (5 bases each). V was shortened by 6 bases and J by 0 bases, with 16 bases between the two germline ends. The CDR3 runs to 16 residues. The germline CDR1 and CDR2 sequences are PRHDT and FYEKMQ (reference sequence). DNA of the CDR3: TGTGCCAGCAGTTCGAGAGGGGTAGGGAGCACAGATACGCAGTATTTT. This encodes CASSSRGVGSTDTQYF.

This rearrangement joins TRBV19 to TRBJ2-7, with 7 positions matching TRBD1. This CDR3 spans 16 amino acids. The V segment lost 4 bases and the J segment 0 bases; nucleotides outside the gene matches: 9. Per germline, CDR1 LNHDA and CDR2 SQIVND (reference sequence). CDR3 DNA: TGTGCCAGTAGTACCATGGACAGGAGGAGCTCCTACGAGCAGTACTTC. This codes for CASSTMDRRSSYEQYF.

The chain is built from TRBV6-5 and TRBJ1-2, with D possibly being TRBD1 (5 bases). Trimming shortened V by 6 bases and J by 1 base, and 12 bases separated the two germline ends. This CDR3 has 14 amino acids. Germline-derived CDR1 and CDR2 are MNHEY and SVGAGI. CDR3 sequence reads: CASRADSLNYGYTF. DNA for the CDR3: TGTGCCAGCAGGGCAGACAGCCTTAACTATGGCTACACCTTC.

This clone has a handful of counts. The same CDR3 also results from other DNA sequences found in this sample. V gene TRBV5-1 combines with J gene TRBJ1-1; 9 bases line up with TRBD1. The CDR3 loop spans 14 amino acids. With V trimmed by 5 bases and J by 4 bases, 6 bases remained unmatched. Germline CDR1 reads SGHRS; CDR2 reads YFSETQ. The CDR3 sequence: CASSLGQGITEAFF. As DNA, the CDR3 is TGCGCCAGCAGTCTGGGACAGGGAATCACTGAAGCTTTCTTT.

This sequence joins TRBV2 and TRBJ2-7; D might be TRBD1 (5 bases). Trimming cost V 6 bases and J 4 bases, with 16 bases left between them. Germline CDR1 reads SNHLY; CDR2 reads FYNNEI. The CDR3 contains 14 residues. This chain's CDR3 is CASRGQVVLYEQYF. DNA of the CDR3: TGTGCCAGCAGGGGGCAGGTAGTTTTGTACGAGCAGTACTTC. Full variable domain (outside the CDR3, taken from reference TRBV2 and TRBJ2-7): EPEVTQTPSHQVTQMGQEVILRCVPISNHLYFYWYRQILGQKVEFLVSFYNNEISEKSEIFDDQFSVERPDGSNFTLKIRSTKLEDSAMYFCASRGQVVLYEQYFGPGTRLTVT.